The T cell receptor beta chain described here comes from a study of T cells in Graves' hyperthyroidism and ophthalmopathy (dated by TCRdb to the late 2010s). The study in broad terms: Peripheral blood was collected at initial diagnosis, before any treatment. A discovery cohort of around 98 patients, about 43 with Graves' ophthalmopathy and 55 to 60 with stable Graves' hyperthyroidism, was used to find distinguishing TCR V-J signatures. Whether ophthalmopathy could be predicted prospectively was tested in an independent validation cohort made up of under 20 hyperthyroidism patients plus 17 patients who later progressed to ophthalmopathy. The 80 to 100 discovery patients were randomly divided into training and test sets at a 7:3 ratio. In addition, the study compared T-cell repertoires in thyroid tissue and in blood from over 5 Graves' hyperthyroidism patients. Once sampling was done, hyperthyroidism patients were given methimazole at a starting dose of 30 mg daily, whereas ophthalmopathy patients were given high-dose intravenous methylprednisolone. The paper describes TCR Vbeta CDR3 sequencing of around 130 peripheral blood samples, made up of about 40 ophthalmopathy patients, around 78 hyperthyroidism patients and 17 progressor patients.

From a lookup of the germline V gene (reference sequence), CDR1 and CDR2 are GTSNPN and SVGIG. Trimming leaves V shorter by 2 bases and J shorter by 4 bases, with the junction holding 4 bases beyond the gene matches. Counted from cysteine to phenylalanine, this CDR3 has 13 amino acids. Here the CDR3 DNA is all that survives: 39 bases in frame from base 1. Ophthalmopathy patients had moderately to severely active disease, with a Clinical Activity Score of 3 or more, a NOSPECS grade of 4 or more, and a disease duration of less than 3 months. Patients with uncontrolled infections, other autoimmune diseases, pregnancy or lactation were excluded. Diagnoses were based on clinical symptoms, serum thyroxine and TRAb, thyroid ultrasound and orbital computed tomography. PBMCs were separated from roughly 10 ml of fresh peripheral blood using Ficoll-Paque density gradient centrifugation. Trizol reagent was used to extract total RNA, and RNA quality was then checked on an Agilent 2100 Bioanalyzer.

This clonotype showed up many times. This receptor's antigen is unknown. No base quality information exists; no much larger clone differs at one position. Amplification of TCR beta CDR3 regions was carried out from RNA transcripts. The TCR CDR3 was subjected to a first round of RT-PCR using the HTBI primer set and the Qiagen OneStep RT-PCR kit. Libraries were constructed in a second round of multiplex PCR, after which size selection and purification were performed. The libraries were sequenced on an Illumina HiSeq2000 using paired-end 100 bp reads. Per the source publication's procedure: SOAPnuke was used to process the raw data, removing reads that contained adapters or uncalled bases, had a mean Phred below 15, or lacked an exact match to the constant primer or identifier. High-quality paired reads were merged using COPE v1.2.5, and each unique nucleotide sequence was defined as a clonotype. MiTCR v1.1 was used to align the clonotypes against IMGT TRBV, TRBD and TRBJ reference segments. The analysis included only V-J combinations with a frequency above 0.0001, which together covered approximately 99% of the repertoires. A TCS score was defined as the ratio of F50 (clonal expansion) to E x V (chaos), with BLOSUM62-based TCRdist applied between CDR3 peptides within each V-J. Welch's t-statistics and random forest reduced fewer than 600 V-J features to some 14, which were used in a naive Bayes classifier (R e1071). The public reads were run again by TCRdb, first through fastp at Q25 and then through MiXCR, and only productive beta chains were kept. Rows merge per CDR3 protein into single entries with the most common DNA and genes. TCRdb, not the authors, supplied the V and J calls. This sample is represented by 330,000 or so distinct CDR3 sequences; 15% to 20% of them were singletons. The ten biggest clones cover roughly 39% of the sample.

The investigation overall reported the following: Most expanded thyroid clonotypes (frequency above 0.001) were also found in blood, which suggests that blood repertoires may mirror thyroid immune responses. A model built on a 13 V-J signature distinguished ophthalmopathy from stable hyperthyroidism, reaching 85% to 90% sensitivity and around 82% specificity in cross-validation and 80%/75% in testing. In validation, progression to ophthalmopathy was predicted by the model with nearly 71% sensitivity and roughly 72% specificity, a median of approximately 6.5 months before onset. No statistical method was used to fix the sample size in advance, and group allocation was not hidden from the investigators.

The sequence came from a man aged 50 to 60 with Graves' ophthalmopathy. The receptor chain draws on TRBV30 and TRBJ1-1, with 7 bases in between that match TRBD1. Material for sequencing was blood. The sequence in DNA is TGTGCCTGGAGTAAGGGGGCTGGCACTGAAGCTTTCTTT. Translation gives CAWSKGAGTEAFF.